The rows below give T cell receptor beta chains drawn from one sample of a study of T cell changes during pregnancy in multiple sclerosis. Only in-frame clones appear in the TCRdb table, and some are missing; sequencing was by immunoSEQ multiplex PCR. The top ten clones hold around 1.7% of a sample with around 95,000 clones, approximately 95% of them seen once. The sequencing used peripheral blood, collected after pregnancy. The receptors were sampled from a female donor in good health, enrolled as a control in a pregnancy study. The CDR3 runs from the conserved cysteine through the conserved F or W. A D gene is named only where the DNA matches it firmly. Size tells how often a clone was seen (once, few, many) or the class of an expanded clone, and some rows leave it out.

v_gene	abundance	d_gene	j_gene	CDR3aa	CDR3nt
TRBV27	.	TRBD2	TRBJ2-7	CASSPNLAGPYEQYF	TGTGCCAGCAGTCCCAACTTAGCGGGGCCCTACGAGCAGTACTTC
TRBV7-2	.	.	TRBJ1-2	CASRLAGGYGYTF	TGTGCCAGCAGGCTCGCCGGAGGCTATGGCTACACCTTC
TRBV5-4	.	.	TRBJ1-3	CASSSSLPRGNTIYF	TGTGCCAGCAGCTCCAGCCTACCCAGGGGAAACACCATATATTTT
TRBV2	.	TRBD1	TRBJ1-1	CASRRDRGTEAFF	TGTGCCAGCAGGCGGGACAGGGGGACTGAAGCTTTCTTT
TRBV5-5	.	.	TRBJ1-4	CASSPRTGPPNEKLFF	TGTGCCAGCAGCCCGAGAACAGGACCGCCTAATGAAAAACTGTTTTTT
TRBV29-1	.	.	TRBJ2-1	CSVVSGTTPYNEQFF	TGCAGCGTTGTGTCGGGGACAACACCCTACAATGAGCAGTTCTTC
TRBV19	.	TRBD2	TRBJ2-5	CASSQGQGTSGSAETQYF	TGTGCCAGTAGTCAGGGGCAGGGGACTAGCGGGAGCGCAGAGACCCAGTACTTC
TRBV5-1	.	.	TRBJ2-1	CASSFGRERGEQFF	TGCGCCAGCAGCTTCGGTCGGGAGAGGGGTGAGCAGTTCTTC
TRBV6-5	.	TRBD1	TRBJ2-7	CASSYMRQGGYEQYF	TGTGCCAGCAGTTACATGAGACAGGGGGGCTACGAGCAGTACTTC
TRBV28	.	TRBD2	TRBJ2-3	CASSLTPLRTSGRAGDTDTQYF	TGTGCCAGCAGTTTAACCCCCCTGAGGACTAGCGGGAGGGCCGGGGACACAGATACGCAGTATTTT
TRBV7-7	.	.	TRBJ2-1	CASSLTRSHNEQFF	TGTGCTAGCAGCTTAACGAGGTCGCACAATGAGCAGTTCTTC
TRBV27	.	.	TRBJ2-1	CASSLSIGGLNEQFF	TGTGCCAGCAGTTTATCGATAGGCGGCCTCAATGAGCAGTTCTTC
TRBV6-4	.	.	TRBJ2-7	CASSPTETSYEQYF	TGTGCCAGCAGTCCAACAGAGACCTCCTACGAGCAGTACTTC
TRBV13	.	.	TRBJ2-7	CASSLEQGFNEQYF	TGTGCCAGCAGCTTAGAACAGGGTTTCAACGAGCAGTACTTC
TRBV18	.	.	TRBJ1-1	CASSSAGNTEAFF	TGTGCCAGCTCATCGGCGGGAAACACTGAAGCTTTCTTT
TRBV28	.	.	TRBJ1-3	CASVRGLGNTIYF	TGTGCCAGCGTTAGGGGACTAGGAAACACCATATATTTT
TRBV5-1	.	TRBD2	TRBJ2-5	CASSLAGGLAGGETQYF	TGCGCCAGCAGCTTGGCAGGGGGGTTAGCGGGAGGAGAGACCCAGTACTTC
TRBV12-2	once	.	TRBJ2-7	CASRLGARKDIANSSYEQYF	TGTGCAAGTCGCTTAGGGGCACGTAAGGACATTGCAAACTCGTCCTACGAGCAGTACTTC
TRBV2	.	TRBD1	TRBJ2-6	CASSYGQVQANVLTF	TGTGCCAGCAGCTACGGACAGGTACAGGCCAACGTCCTGACTTTC
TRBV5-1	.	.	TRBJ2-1	CASSLDSTGGVDEQFF	TGCGCCAGCAGCTTAGACTCAACCGGGGGAGTGGATGAGCAGTTCTTC
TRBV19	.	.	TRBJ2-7	CASSFGESSYEQYF	TGTGCCAGTAGTTTCGGGGAGAGCTCCTACGAGCAGTACTTC
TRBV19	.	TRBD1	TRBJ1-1	CASSPGQGDLSDTEAFF	TGTGCCAGTAGCCCGGGGCAGGGGGACTTAAGCGACACTGAAGCTTTCTTT
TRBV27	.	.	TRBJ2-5	CASSFAHDGGMTQYF	TGTGCCAGCAGTTTCGCCCACGACGGGGGTATGACCCAGTACTTC
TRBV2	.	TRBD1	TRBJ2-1	CASRQGANEQFF	TGTGCCAGCAGACAGGGGGCCAATGAGCAGTTCTTC
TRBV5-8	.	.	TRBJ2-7	CASSLAQAYEQYF	TGTGCCAGCAGCTTGGCACAGGCCTACGAGCAGTACTTC
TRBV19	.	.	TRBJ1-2	CASSIGGLGYTF	TGTGCCAGTAGTATCGGAGGGTTGGGCTACACCTTC
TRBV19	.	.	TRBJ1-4	CASSPRDSGLRVLFF	TGTGCCAGTAGTCCGAGGGACTCCGGCCTCAGAGTACTGTTTTTT
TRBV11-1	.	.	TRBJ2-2	CASSLDVRTGELFF	TGTGCCAGCAGCTTAGACGTCCGGACCGGGGAGCTGTTTTTT
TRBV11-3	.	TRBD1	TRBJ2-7	CASSSGQGYEQYF	TGTGCCAGCAGCTCGGGACAGGGCTACGAGCAGTACTTC
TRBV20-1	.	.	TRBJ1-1	CGYSDTEAFF	TGCGGATACAGTGACACTGAAGCTTTCTTT
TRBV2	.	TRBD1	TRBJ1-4	CASSSQGAGVGEKLFF	TGTGCCAGCAGTTCACAGGGGGCTGGTGTTGGTGAAAAACTGTTTTTT
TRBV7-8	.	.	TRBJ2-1	CASSLGHPSSYNEQFF	TGTGCCAGCAGCTTAGGGCATCCTAGCTCCTACAATGAGCAGTTCTTC
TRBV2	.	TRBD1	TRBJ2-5	CASSIRTGGVETQYF	TGTGCCAGCAGTATACGGACAGGGGGCGTTGAGACCCAGTACTTC
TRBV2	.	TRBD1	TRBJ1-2	CASKSRLGQASGYTF	TGTGCCAGCAAGTCTCGACTGGGACAGGCTAGCGGCTACACCTTC
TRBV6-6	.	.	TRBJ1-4	CASSQQRGEKLFF	TGTGCCAGCAGTCAGCAGAGGGGGGAAAAACTGTTTTTT